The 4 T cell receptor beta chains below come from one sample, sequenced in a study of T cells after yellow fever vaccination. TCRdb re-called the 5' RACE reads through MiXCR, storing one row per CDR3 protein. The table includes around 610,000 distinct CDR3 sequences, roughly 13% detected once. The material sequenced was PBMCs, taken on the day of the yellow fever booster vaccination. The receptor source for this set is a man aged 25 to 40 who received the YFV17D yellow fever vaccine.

The chain's CDR3 is CASSPRQGESYEQYF. CDR3 DNA: TGCGCCAGCAGCCCACGACAGGGAGAGTCCTACGAGCAGTACTTC. The gene calls are TRBV5-1 and TRBJ2-7; 7 bases agree with TRBD1. Germline CDR1 and CDR2: SGHRS and YFSETQ. The CDR3 spans 15 residues. Unmatched junction bases numbered 8, after V lost 4 bases and J lost 1 base.

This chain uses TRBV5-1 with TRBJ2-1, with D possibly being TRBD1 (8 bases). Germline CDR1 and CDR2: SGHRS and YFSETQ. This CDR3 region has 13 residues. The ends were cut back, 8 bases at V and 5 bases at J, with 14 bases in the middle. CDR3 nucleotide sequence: TGCGCCAGTGGACAGGGAGGGAACAATGAGCAGTTCTTC. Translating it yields CASGQGGNNEQFF.

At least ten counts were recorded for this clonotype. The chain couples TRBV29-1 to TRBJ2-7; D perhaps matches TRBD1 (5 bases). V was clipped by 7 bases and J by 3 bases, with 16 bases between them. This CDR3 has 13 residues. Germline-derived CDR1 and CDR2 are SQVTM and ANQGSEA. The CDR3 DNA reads TGCAGCGGGCTGACAGCCCATAACTACGAGCAGTACTTC. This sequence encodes CSGLTAHNYEQYF.

DNA of the CDR3: TGTGCCAGTACAAGTGGATCCGAGCAGTACTTC. Protein sequence: CASTSGSEQYF. The chain joins TRBV19 to TRBJ2-7; no definite D call. Germline loops: CDR1 LNHDA, CDR2 SQIVND (reference sequence). Trimming removed 7 bases from V and 6 bases from J, with 10 bases in between. The CDR3 extends over 11 amino acids. The full variable domain, with the rest looked up from reference TRBV19 and TRBJ2-7, is DGGITQSPKYLFRKEGQNVTLSCEQNLNHDAMYWYRQDPGQGLRLIYYSQIVNDFQKGDIAEGYSVSREKKESFPLTVTSAQKNPTAFYLCASTSGSEQYFGPGTRLTVT.